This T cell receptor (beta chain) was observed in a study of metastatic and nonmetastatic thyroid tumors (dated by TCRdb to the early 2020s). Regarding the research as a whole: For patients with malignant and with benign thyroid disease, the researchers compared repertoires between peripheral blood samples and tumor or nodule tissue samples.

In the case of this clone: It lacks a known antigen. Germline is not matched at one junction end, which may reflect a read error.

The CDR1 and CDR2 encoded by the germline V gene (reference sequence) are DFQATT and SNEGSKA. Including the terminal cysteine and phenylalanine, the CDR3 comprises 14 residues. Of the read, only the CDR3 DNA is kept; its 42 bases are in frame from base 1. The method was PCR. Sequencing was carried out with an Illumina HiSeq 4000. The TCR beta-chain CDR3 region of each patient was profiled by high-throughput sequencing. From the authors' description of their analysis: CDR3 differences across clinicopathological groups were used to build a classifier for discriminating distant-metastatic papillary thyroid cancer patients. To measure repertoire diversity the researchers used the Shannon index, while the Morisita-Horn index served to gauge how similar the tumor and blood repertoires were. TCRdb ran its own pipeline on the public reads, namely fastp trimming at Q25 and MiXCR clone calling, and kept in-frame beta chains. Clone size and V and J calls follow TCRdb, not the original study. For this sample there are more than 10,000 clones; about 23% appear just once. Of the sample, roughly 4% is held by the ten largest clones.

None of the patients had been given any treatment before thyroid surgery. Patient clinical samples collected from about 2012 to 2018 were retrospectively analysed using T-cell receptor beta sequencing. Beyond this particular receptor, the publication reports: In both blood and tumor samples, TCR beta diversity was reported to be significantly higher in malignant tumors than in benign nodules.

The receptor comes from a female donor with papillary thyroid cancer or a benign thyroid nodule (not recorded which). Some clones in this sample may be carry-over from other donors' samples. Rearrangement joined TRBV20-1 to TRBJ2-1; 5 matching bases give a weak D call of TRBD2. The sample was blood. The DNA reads TGCAGTGCAAGGACTGAGAGCTCCTACAATGAGCGGTTCTTC. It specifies CSARTESSYNERFF.